The source of this T cell receptor beta chain is a study of cytomegalovirus exposure and HLA in healthy donors. Study-level points and caveats: Using the classifier, cytomegalovirus status was reportedly diagnosed with high specificity and sensitivity. The authors confirmed in vitro that three CMV-associated chains were specific for CMV antigens.

J lost 8 bases, V lost 0 bases, and 1 base had no gene match. This CDR3 comprises 15 residues. Per germline, CDR1 MRHNA and CDR2 SNTAGT. This clone ranks as medium-sized (0.01 to 0.1%). What it recognizes is unknown. The donors were part of the validation cohort, which consisted of approximately 110 subjects and was separate from the first cohort of 666 subjects. Produced via immunoSEQ multiplex PCR; TCRdb's table is partial and in-frame only. The data contain 100,000 to 150,000 clones, about 88% of them seen just once; the ten biggest clones take up around 1.2%. This chain connects TRBV6-4 to TRBJ2-1, with 13 bases fitting TRBD2. Sequencing used PBMCs. The sequence was obtained from a young woman in good health and CMV-seronegative. CDR3 loop: CASSDSLAGGHEQFF. The CDR3 DNA reads as TGTGCCAGCAGTGACTCACTAGCGGGGGGGCATGAGCAGTTCTTC.